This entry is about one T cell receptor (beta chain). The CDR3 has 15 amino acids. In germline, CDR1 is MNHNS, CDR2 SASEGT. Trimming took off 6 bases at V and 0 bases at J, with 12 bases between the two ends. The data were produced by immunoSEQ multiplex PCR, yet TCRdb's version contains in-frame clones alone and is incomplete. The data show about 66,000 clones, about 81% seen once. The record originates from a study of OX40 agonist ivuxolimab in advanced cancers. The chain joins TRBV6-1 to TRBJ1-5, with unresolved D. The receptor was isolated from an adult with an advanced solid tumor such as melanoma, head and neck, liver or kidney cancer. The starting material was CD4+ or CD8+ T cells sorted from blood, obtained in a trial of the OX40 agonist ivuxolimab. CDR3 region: CASRADRHSNQPQHF. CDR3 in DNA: TGTGCCAGCAGGGCGGACCGACATAGCAATCAGCCCCAGCATTTT.